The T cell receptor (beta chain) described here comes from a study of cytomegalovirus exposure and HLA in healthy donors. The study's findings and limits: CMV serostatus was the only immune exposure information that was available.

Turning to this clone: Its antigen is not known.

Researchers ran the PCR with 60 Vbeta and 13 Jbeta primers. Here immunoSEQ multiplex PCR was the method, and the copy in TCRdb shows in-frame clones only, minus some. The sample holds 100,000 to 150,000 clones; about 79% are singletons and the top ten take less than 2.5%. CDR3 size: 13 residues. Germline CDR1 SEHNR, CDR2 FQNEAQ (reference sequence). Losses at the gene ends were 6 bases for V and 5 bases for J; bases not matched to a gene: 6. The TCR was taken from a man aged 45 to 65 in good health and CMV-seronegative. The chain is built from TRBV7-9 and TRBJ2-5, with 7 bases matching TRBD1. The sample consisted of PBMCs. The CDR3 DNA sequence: TGTGCCAGCAGTAACAGGGGCGGGGAGACCCAGTACTTC. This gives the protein CASSNRGGETQYF.